A single sample is the source of the 20 T cell receptor beta chains below, sequenced in a study of blood T cells in healthy people across ages. Then a second PCR, running roughly 7 to 11 cycles, was carried out with a sample-barcoded 5' primer and a J-beta primer mix. TCRdb re-derived calls from the 5' RACE reads in MiXCR, one entry per CDR3 protein. The repertoire holds approximately 780,000 distinct CDR3 sequences, with approximately 24% as singletons. The data were also submitted as part of a second study, on T cells of mothers and their children.

Sequences were obtained from blood. The receptors were gathered from a boy aged 5-17 years in good health.

The chain combines TRBV29-1 with TRBJ1-1, with D unclear. Between the trimmed V and J ends, which lost 6 bases and 2 bases, there was a span of 13 bases. CDR1 and CDR2 from the germline V gene are SQVTM and ANQGSEA. CDR3 length: 13 amino acids. The CDR3: CSVRPMANTEAFF. The CDR3 DNA is TGCAGCGTCCGTCCGATGGCCAACACTGAAGCTTTCTTT.

V usage is TRBV20-1 and J usage is TRBJ1-6; no clear D gene. Per the germline V gene, CDR1 is DFQATT and CDR2 is SNEGSKA (reference sequence). This CDR3 has 14 residues. Trimming cost V 0 bases and J 8 bases, with 11 bases left between them. CDR3 loop: CSARDPSPYSPLHF. As DNA, the CDR3 is TGCAGTGCTAGAGATCCCTCCCCCTATTCACCCCTCCACTTT.

This clonotype was detected a few times. The CDR3 DNA follows: TGTGCCAGCAGCCGCGGACGGTACACCTATGGCTACACCTTC. Protein: CASSRGRYTYGYTF. The genes are TRBV28 and TRBJ1-2; D not certain. V gave up 6 bases and J gave up 4 bases, with 15 bases separating them. The germline CDR1 and CDR2 sequences are MDHEN and SYDVKM. The CDR3 is 14 amino acids.

This clonotype showed up just a few times. The CDR3 DNA reads as TGTGCCAGCAGCGGGACAGGGACCGGGGCCGGGGAGCTGTTTTTT. Protein product: CASSGTGTGAGELFF. The rearrangement joins TRBV9 to TRBJ2-2, with 8 nucleotides matching TRBD1. The V segment lost 3 bases and the J segment 6 bases; nucleotides outside the gene matches: 7. Germline-derived CDR1 and CDR2 are SGDLS and YYNGEE. The CDR3 length is 15 residues.

The chain uses TRBV10-3 and TRBJ2-7; D might be TRBD2 (6 bases). The CDR3 spans 17 residues. The ends were cut back, 3 bases at V and 1 base at J, with 19 bases in the middle. CDR1 is ENHRY and CDR2 is SYGVKD in the germline V gene. Here the CDR3 reads CAISDIGGETGSYEQYF. The CDR3 DNA sequence: TGTGCCATCAGTGATATCGGAGGGGAGACCGGGTCCTACGAGCAGTACTTC.

In this sample, this clonotype turned up many times. The rearrangement uses TRBV4-2 and TRBJ2-1; perhaps TRBD1 as D (6 bases). The germline V and J ends were trimmed by 1 base and 2 bases, with 9 bases remaining between them. The CDR3 has 15 amino acids. Germline lookup yields CDR1 LGHNA and CDR2 YNFKEQ. CDR3 in DNA: TGTGCCAGCAGCCAAGCCCGGGACACCTACAATGAGCAGTTCTTC. Translating gives CASSQARDTYNEQFF.

The V and J genes are TRBV6-2 or TRBV6-3 and TRBJ2-7, with 10 bases that match TRBD2. The CDR3 has 18 amino acids. The germline V gene encodes CDR1 MNHEY and CDR2 SVGEGT. Unmatched junction bases numbered 13, after V lost 5 bases and J lost 0 bases. The CDR3 protein is CASSLPPDLAGDSYEQYF. As DNA, the CDR3 is TGTGCCAGCAGTCTTCCGCCCGACCTAGCGGGAGACTCCTACGAGCAGTACTTC.

The V and J genes are TRBV6-1 and TRBJ1-5; no definite D call. The CDR3 runs 14 residues. Germline CDR1 MNHNS, CDR2 SASEGT. V was shortened by 7 bases and J by 0 bases, with 10 bases between the two germline ends. In DNA form, the CDR3 reads TGTGCCAGCACCTCGGGATATAGCAATCAGCCCCAGCATTTT. Its translation is CASTSGYSNQPQHF.

This clonotype was recorded a few times. The chain employs TRBV5-1 and TRBJ2-5, with TRBD2 matching 7 bases. This CDR3 region has 17 residues. Losses at the gene ends were 3 bases for V and 9 bases for J; bases not matched to a gene: 20. Germline CDR1 and CDR2: SGHRS and YFSETQ. CDR3 DNA sequence: TGCGCCAGCAGCTCTGCCGACTCGCGGGGGACCCGGGGGTCCCAGTACTTC. Protein sequence: CASSSADSRGTRGSQYF.

This clonotype was seen a handful of times. The chain joins TRBV5-1 to TRBJ2-5, with 9 nucleotides matching TRBD2. The germline gives CDR1 SGHRS, CDR2 YFSETQ. The length of the CDR3 is 17 residues. V lost 4 bases, J lost 1 base, and 11 bases stayed unmatched. CDR3 loop: CASSVAPLAGIQETQYF. In DNA form, the CDR3 reads TGCGCCAGCAGCGTTGCCCCCCTAGCGGGGATCCAAGAGACCCAGTACTTC.

This clonotype came up a few times. The chain recombines TRBV10-3 with TRBJ1-4; D gene uncertain. This CDR3 spans 14 amino acids. Trimming took off 10 bases at V and 8 bases at J, with 20 bases between the two ends. Germline V gene sequence: CDR1 ENHRY, CDR2 SYGVKD. The DNA for the CDR3 is TGTGCCAGCTCGGCGCGGCATCTCGGGGAAAAACTGTTTTTT. This sequence encodes CASSARHLGEKLFF.

In its sample, this clonotype was seen once. The chain recombines TRBV20-1 with TRBJ2-3; TRBD1 agrees at 8 bases. This CDR3 has 15 residues. The V gene end was trimmed by 1 base and the J gene end by 1 base; junction bases not matched to a gene: 4. Germline lookup yields CDR1 DFQATT and CDR2 SNEGSKA (reference sequence). Written as DNA, the CDR3 is TGCAGTGCTAGAGGCCCAGGGGGCCGCACAGATACGCAGTATTTT. It codes for CSARGPGGRTDTQYF.

This clonotype was observed a few times. Here the CDR3 reads CSAPGQGQETQYF. Here the CDR3 DNA reads TGCAGTGCCCCGGGACAGGGCCAAGAGACCCAGTACTTC. This chain joins TRBV20-1 and TRBJ2-5; 9 bases agree with TRBD1. The V segment lost 6 bases and the J segment 1 base; nucleotides outside the gene matches: 3. Germline V gene sequence: CDR1 DFQATT, CDR2 SNEGSKA (reference sequence). CDR3 length: 13 amino acids.

The chain couples TRBV6-5 to TRBJ2-1; maybe TRBD1 (6 bases). Germline V lookup: CDR1 MNHEY, CDR2 SVGAGI. CDR3 length: 12 amino acids. Trimming took off 2 bases at V and 8 bases at J, with 7 bases between the two ends. The CDR3 loop is CASSYGGDEQFF. The CDR3 DNA is TGTGCCAGCAGTTACGGGGGCGATGAGCAGTTCTTC.

The chain has TRBV13 and TRBJ2-5, with D possibly matching TRBD1 (5 bases). Germline V gives CDR1 PRHDT, CDR2 FYEKMQ (reference sequence). The CDR3 is 15 residues long. Trimming stripped 5 bases from V and 9 bases from J, with 22 bases between. In DNA, the CDR3 is TGTGCCAGCAGCAGCAGGACATATCAGGTGTATGCCCAGTACTTC. Translating it yields CASSSRTYQVYAQYF.

The chain carries TRBV20-1 and TRBJ2-7, with 7 nucleotides matching TRBD1. V shed 3 bases and J 4 bases; nucleotides not matched to a gene: 3. The germline gives CDR1 DFQATT, CDR2 SNEGSKA (reference sequence). The CDR3 length is 12 residues. The CDR3 sequence: CSARARGYEQYF. In DNA form, the CDR3 reads TGCAGTGCTAGGGCCAGGGGGTACGAGCAGTACTTC.

The gene calls are TRBV18 and TRBJ1-3; D is possibly TRBD1 (5 bases). With 4 bases removed from V and 0 bases from J, the gap between germline ends came to 10 bases. This CDR3 region has 15 residues. Germline V gives CDR1 KGHSH, CDR2 LQKENI. For the CDR3, the DNA is TGTGCCAGCTCACTAGAGGGGTTCTCTGGAAACACCATATATTTT. It translates to CASSLEGFSGNTIYF.

This clonotype has only a few counts. The V gene is TRBV29-1, the J gene TRBJ1-5, with D hard to call. V lost 4 bases and J lost 5, with 12 bases in between. Germline values: CDR1 SQVTM, CDR2 ANQGSEA. The CDR3 runs 13 residues. The CDR3: CSVGGKADQPQHF. The CDR3 DNA follows: TGCAGCGTTGGGGGAAAGGCTGATCAGCCCCAGCATTTT.

This clonotype was counted between two and nine times. The rearrangement uses TRBV18 and TRBJ2-2; unclear D gene. This CDR3 contains 15 residues. From germline, CDR1 is KGHSH and CDR2 LQKENI. The V and J ends lost 1 base and 6 bases respectively, with 12 bases between them. The CDR3 region has the DNA TGTGCCAGCTCACCACAGGGTACGGAGCCCGGGGAGCTGTTTTTT. It yields the protein CASSPQGTEPGELFF.

The rearrangement uses TRBV5-1 and TRBJ2-1; D is perhaps TRBD2 (5 bases). The germline V gene has CDR1 SGHRS and CDR2 YFSETQ. V lost 0 bases, J lost 6 bases, and 13 bases lay in between. CDR3 length: 15 residues. CDR3 nucleotides: TGCGCCAGCAGCTTGGTCGGCGGGTCGGTCAATGAGCAGTTCTTC. Its protein is CASSLVGGSVNEQFF.